This is a list of T cell receptor beta chains from one sample in a study of vaccination and CD4 T cells after COVID-19. TCRdb fed the PCR reads into MiXCR, producing one record per CDR3 protein. This table has 12,000 or so distinct CDR3 sequences, around 50% appearing once. These receptors have no identified antigens. Sequencing was performed on cultured CD4+ T cells from blood, taken after SARS-CoV-2 vaccination. Receptors were obtained from a human donor with COVID-19. CDR3s include the opening cysteine and the closing phenylalanine or tryptophan. D genes are given only for firm matches. A row's size may be missing; if present it is once, few, many or a size class.

few	NA	TRBV6-1	TRBJ1-1	CASSEAGNTEAFF	TGTGCCAGCAGTGAAGCCGGAAACACTGAAGCTTTCTTT
few	NA	TRBV27	TRBJ1-6	CASRLGSTYSPLHF	TGTGCCAGCAGGCTTGGGTCGACTTATTCACCCCTCCACTTT
few	NA	TRBV6-1	TRBJ1-1	CASSGNTEAFF	TGTGCCAGCAGTGGGAACACTGAAGCTTTCTTT
few	TRBD1	TRBV20-1	TRBJ1-2	CSASDRGGYGYTF	TGCAGTGCCTCTGACAGGGGAGGGTATGGCTACACCTTC
NA	NA	TRBV25-1	TRBJ2-7	CASSPKGGRGYEQYF	TGTGCCAGCAGTCCAAAGGGTGGCAGGGGATACGAGCAGTACTTC
NA	NA	TRBV6-4	TRBJ2-6	CASSDTPPGGANVLTF	TGTGCCAGCAGTGACACCCCGCCGGGGGGGGCCAACGTCCTGACTTTC
large	TRBD1	TRBV19	TRBJ1-1	CASNRQGGGWITEAFF	TGTGCCAGTAATCGGCAGGGGGGAGGTTGGATCACTGAAGCTTTCTTT
NA	TRBD1	TRBV7-2	TRBJ2-1	CASSEDSGTAALVAYNEQFF	TGTGCCAGCAGCGAAGACTCCGGGACAGCGGCTCTTGTCGCCTACAATGAGCAGTTCTTC
medium-sized	TRBD1	TRBV6-8	TRBJ2-7	CASSPPDRESYEQYF	TGTGCCAGCAGTCCTCCCGACAGGGAATCCTACGAGCAGTACTTC
once	TRBD2	TRBV7-8	TRBJ2-5	CASSLGVASGGRETQYF	TGTGCCAGCAGCTTAGGGGTGGCTAGCGGGGGGAGAGAGACCCAGTACTTC
few	NA	TRBV7-8	TRBJ1-6	CASSLGGTQSSYNSPLHF	TGTGCCAGCAGCTTAGGGGGAACCCAAAGCTCCTATAATTCACCCCTCCACTTT
NA	NA	TRBV29-1	TRBJ1-3	CSVVGRDSGNTIYF	TGCAGCGTTGTGGGCAGAGACTCTGGAAACACCATATATTTT
few	NA	TRBV6-1	TRBJ1-2	CASSAARDGSYGYTF	TGTGCCAGCAGTGCGGCCCGGGACGGATCCTATGGCTACACCTTC
once	NA	TRBV5-4	TRBJ2-5	CASSDTGFSQETQYF	TGTGCCAGCAGTGATACAGGGTTCTCCCAAGAGACCCAGTACTTC
NA	TRBD2	TRBV20-1	TRBJ2-7	CSASPLPGLASSYEQYF	TGCAGTGCCTCTCCGCTCCCGGGACTAGCGAGCTCCTACGAGCAGTACTTC
NA	NA	TRBV7-3	TRBJ2-2	CASSNQGLYTGELFF	TGTGCCAGCAGTAATCAGGGGCTTTACACCGGGGAGCTGTTTTTT
few	NA	TRBV24-1	TRBJ2-5	CATSEPGQQETQYF	TGTGCCACCAGTGAGCCAGGACAGCAAGAGACCCAGTACTTC
NA	NA	TRBV24-1	TRBJ2-3	CATSAPGKEGTDTQYF	TGTGCCACCAGTGCCCCGGGAAAAGAGGGCACAGATACGCAGTATTTT
NA	TRBD1	TRBV7-2	TRBJ2-1	CASSLEFRDSPNEQFF	TGTGCCAGCAGCTTAGAGTTCCGGGACAGCCCCAATGAGCAGTTCTTC
NA	TRBD1	TRBV6-2/TRBV6-3	TRBJ1-5	CASSATGQGIQGQPQHF	TGTGCCAGCAGTGCCACGGGACAGGGAATTCAAGGTCAGCCCCAGCATTTT
few	TRBD1	TRBV2	TRBJ1-5	CARGGQGEGPQHF	TGTGCCAGGGGCGGACAGGGTGAGGGGCCCCAGCATTTT
NA	TRBD2	TRBV6-1	TRBJ2-5	CASSRGTSGGALGTQYF	TGTGCCAGCAGTCGGGGGACTAGCGGGGGGGCCTTAGGGACCCAGTACTTC
NA	TRBD1	TRBV24-1	TRBJ1-5	CATSDSGTGNNQPQHF	TGTGCCACCAGTGATTCCGGGACAGGGAACAATCAGCCCCAGCATTTT
NA	NA	TRBV20-1	TRBJ1-2	CSARQAGGHGYTF	TGCAGTGCCCGACAAGCGGGAGGCCATGGCTACACCTTC
NA	NA	TRBV2	TRBJ1-2	CASSVLGPGYGYTF	TGTGCCAGCAGTGTATTGGGGCCTGGCTATGGCTACACCTTC
NA	TRBD1	TRBV6-5	TRBJ1-2	CASSYSRQGANGYTF	TGTGCCAGCAGTTACTCTCGACAGGGGGCCAATGGCTACACCTTC
few	TRBD1	TRBV10-3	TRBJ1-5	CAISGDSVSNQPQHF	TGTGCCATCAGTGGGGACAGTGTTAGCAATCAGCCCCAGCATTTT
NA	TRBD2	TRBV11-2	TRBJ2-5	CASSSPGSGEETQYF	TGTGCCAGCAGCTCCCCCGGTAGCGGGGAGGAGACCCAGTACTTC
few	TRBD1	TRBV27	TRBJ1-6	CASRSTGINSPLHF	TGTGCCAGCAGGTCGACAGGGATAAATTCACCCCTCCACTTT
NA	TRBD1	TRBV6-2/TRBV6-3	TRBJ1-2	CASSYTPGTGSLLDGYTF	TGTGCCAGCAGTTACACCCCCGGGACAGGGAGCTTGCTGGATGGCTACACCTTC
few	NA	TRBV6-1	TRBJ2-7	CASSGLIDEQYF	TGTGCCAGTTCAGGGTTGATAGACGAGCAGTACTTC
NA	NA	TRBV6-1	TRBJ2-5	CASTEAGAGRTQYF	TGTGCCAGCACCGAAGCTGGAGCAGGCCGAACCCAGTACTTC
NA	TRBD2	TRBV2	TRBJ2-3	CASRGGGLALADTQYF	TGTGCCAGCAGGGGGGGAGGACTAGCGTTAGCAGATACGCAGTATTTT
NA	TRBD1	TRBV19	TRBJ1-2	CASSIRGGGYTF	TGTGCCAGTAGTATAAGAGGGGGCGGCTACACCTTC
once	NA	TRBV24-1	TRBJ2-3	CATSDRGRGTDTQYF	TGTGCCACCAGTGATCGCGGTCGAGGCACAGATACGCAGTATTTT
NA	NA	TRBV6-1	TRBJ2-2	CASSPDWDSGELFF	TGTGCCAGCAGCCCCGATTGGGACTCCGGGGAGCTGTTTTTT
NA	NA	TRBV20-1	TRBJ2-2	CSAPGQGYTGELFF	TGCAGTGCGCCCGGGCAGGGGTACACCGGGGAGCTGTTTTTT
few	TRBD2	TRBV7-2	TRBJ2-3	CASSLSGSSGGFTDTQYF	TGTGCCAGCAGCTTAAGTGGATCTAGCGGGGGATTCACAGATACGCAGTATTTT
NA	NA	TRBV6-1	TRBJ2-7	CASSGAGVLDEQYF	TGTGCCAGCAGTGGGGCAGGGGTTCTTGACGAGCAGTACTTC
few	NA	TRBV7-2	TRBJ1-6	CASSSQGFNSPLHF	TGTGCCAGCAGCTCCCAGGGGTTTAATTCACCCCTCCACTTT
NA	NA	TRBV7-3	TRBJ1-1	CASSLRGGITEAFF	TGTGCCAGCAGCTTAAGAGGGGGAATCACTGAAGCTTTCTTT
NA	NA	TRBV28	TRBJ1-6	CASRPSGVRSPLHF	TGTGCCAGCAGACCGTCTGGGGTCAGGTCACCCCTCCACTTT
NA	NA	TRBV7-8	TRBJ2-1	CASGPALNLNEQFF	TGTGCCAGCGGCCCTGCCCTCAATTTGAATGAGCAGTTCTTC
NA	NA	TRBV30	TRBJ1-5	CAWSLKGGSNQPQHF	TGTGCCTGGAGCCTAAAAGGGGGAAGCAATCAGCCCCAGCATTTT
NA	NA	TRBV2	TRBJ2-5	CASSERDQETQYF	TGTGCCAGCAGTGAAAGGGACCAAGAGACCCAGTACTTC
NA	TRBD1	TRBV29-1	TRBJ1-1	CSVLDRGNTEAFF	TGCAGCGTTCTCGACAGGGGGAACACTGAAGCTTTCTTT
NA	TRBD1	TRBV23-1	TRBJ1-5	CASISPGQGWGNQPQHF	TGCGCCAGCATCTCCCCCGGACAGGGATGGGGCAATCAGCCCCAGCATTTT
NA	NA	TRBV15	TRBJ2-7	CATSRIVGAGDWYEQYF	TGTGCCACCAGCAGAATCGTGGGGGCGGGGGATTGGTACGAGCAGTACTTC
NA	TRBD2	TRBV5-8	TRBJ2-7	CASSLLAGGGEQYF	TGTGCCAGCAGCTTACTAGCGGGGGGAGGAGAGCAGTACTTC
NA	NA	TRBV11-2	TRBJ1-2	CASSGKGGNYGYTF	TGTGCCAGCAGCGGAAAAGGGGGAAACTATGGCTACACCTTC
NA	NA	TRBV6-2/TRBV6-3	TRBJ1-5	CASRGRETSNQPQHF	TGTGCCAGCAGGGGGCGCGAAACTAGCAATCAGCCCCAGCATTTT
few	NA	TRBV24-1	TRBJ1-2	CATSDLSQRYGYTF	TGTGCCACCAGTGATTTGAGCCAGCGATATGGCTACACCTTC
large	NA	TRBV2	TRBJ1-1	CASSEVKVAEAFF	TGTGCCAGCAGTGAAGTGAAGGTGGCTGAAGCTTTCTTT
few	NA	TRBV11-3	TRBJ1-2	CASSYSLRDGYTF	TGTGCCAGCAGCTACTCTCTGAGGGATGGCTACACCTTC
NA	TRBD1	TRBV24-1	TRBJ2-5	CATSDRTGGLETQYF	TGTGCCACCAGTGACCGGACAGGGGGCCTGGAGACCCAGTACTTC
NA	TRBD1	TRBV11-2	TRBJ2-5	CASSSGQVSQETQYF	TGTGCCAGCAGCTCTGGACAGGTTTCCCAAGAGACCCAGTACTTC
few	TRBD2	TRBV24-1	TRBJ2-7	CATSGGYREEQYF	TGTGCCACCAGCGGGGGGTATCGAGAGGAGCAGTACTTC
NA	NA	TRBV2	TRBJ1-1	CASSPGLFDTEAFF	TGTGCCAGCAGTCCAGGACTATTCGACACTGAAGCTTTCTTT
NA	NA	TRBV29-1	TRBJ1-5	CSVEGQGGQPQHF	TGCAGCGTTGAAGGTCAGGGAGGTCAGCCCCAGCATTTT
NA	TRBD1	TRBV18	TRBJ1-6	CASSPQQGANSPLHF	TGTGCCAGCTCACCGCAACAGGGGGCCAATTCACCCCTCCACTTT